This TCR beta chain comes out of a study of T cells after yellow fever vaccination. The study, taken as a whole, reports: Faster peaking, at day 5 versus 15, marked a secondary response that was weaker. Primary-vaccination clones mostly resurfaced post-booster (about 95% CD4, 85% to 90% CD8). Clonotypes shared by both compartments, CD4 and CD8, made up a small share.

The CDR3 has 21 amino acids. Germline CDR1 and CDR2: MGHRA and YSYEKL. J gave up 3 bases and V 0 bases, and 16 bases lay outside the gene matches. For TCR, cDNA came from 5'RACE template switching, which added a universal primer site and UMIs. TCRdb reprocessed the 5' RACE reads via MiXCR and lists one record per CDR3 protein. Of 78,000 or so distinct CDR3 sequences listed, 7.3% are singletons. This clonotype has at least ten counts. Its antigen remains unidentified. The sequence was obtained from a man younger than 35 who received the YFV17D yellow fever vaccine. The V call is TRBV4-1, the J call TRBJ2-3; 12 nucleotides line up with TRBD2. Sequencing used CD8+ T cells sorted from PBMCs, obtained roughly 10 days after the first yellow fever vaccination. CDR3 in DNA: TGCGCCAGCAGCCAAGATCTCAGCGGGACTAGCGGGCTGGTCGGGACAGATACGCAGTATTTT. Translated: CASSQDLSGTSGLVGTDTQYF.